This TCR beta chain originates from a study of T cell repertoires in cytomegalovirus infection. For the study at large: It was the public TCR beta signatures that indicated both CMV infection and matching HLA type. General observations from the study: The ex vivo response was dominated by HLA-C-restricted CMV-specific TCR beta clonotypes. Cumulative public TCR beta family frequency identified carriers of CMV plus the relevant HLA.

Many counts were recorded for this clonotype. The antigen is undetermined. TCRdb recomputed calls from the reads with MiXCR, one row per CDR3 protein. The sample includes about 490,000 distinct CDR3 sequences, about 17% of them seen just once. This CDR3 has 15 amino acids. Germline CDR1 and CDR2: SEHNR and FQNEAQ (reference sequence). V was clipped by 3 bases and J by 2 bases; unmatched bases: 6. This TCR derives from a human donor in good health (CMV status not recorded). Some clones in this sample may be carry-over from other donors' samples. The sample taken for sequencing was CD8+ T cells from PBMCs. V is TRBV7-9 and J is TRBJ2-5, with 7 bases fitting TRBD1. Here the CDR3 DNA reads TGTGCCAGCAGCTTTCCTGGCAGGGGGCAAGAGACCCAGTACTTC. It specifies CASSFPGRGQETQYF.